The next 13 T cell receptor beta chains were all read from a single sample in a study of T cell responses to AZD1222 COVID-19 vaccine. Libraries were prepared by immunoSEQ multiplex PCR; TCRdb keeps only in-frame clonotypes and omits some of them. The sample contains 150,000 to 200,000 clones, about 89% of which appear only once. The sample was peripheral blood, taken 28 days after the second AZD1222 dose. Receptors originate from an adult who received the AZD1222 COVID-19 vaccine.

This sequence joins TRBV27 and TRBJ2-1; perhaps D is TRBD1 or TRBD2 (6 bases each). Germline CDR1 reads MNHEY; CDR2 reads SMNVEV (reference sequence). Trimming took 3 bases from V and 14 from J, leaving 17 bases between them. The CDR3 extends over 13 amino acids. Here the CDR3 reads CASSFGGQGRKFF. CDR3 DNA: TGTGCCAGCAGTTTTGGCGGTCAGGGGAGGAAGTTCTTC.

In the case of this clone: In the same sample, other DNA sequences code for this CDR3. The chain combines TRBV28 with TRBJ2-2; unclear D gene. V shed 6 bases and J shed 1 base, with 6 bases lying between them. Germline V gives CDR1 MDHEN, CDR2 SYDVKM. This CDR3 contains 13 residues. CDR3 nucleotide sequence: TGTGCCAGCAGCCTCTTGAACACCGGGGAGCTGTTTTTT. As protein: CASSLLNTGELFF.

The chain is built from TRBV3-1 (or the pseudogene TRBV3-2) and TRBJ1-1; D remains unclear. The CDR3 loop spans 16 amino acids. CDR1 is LGHDT, CDR2 YNNKEL, per germline (reference sequence). V dropped 3 bases and J dropped 0 bases, with 14 bases sitting between them. CDR3 sequence: CASSQGSGRLNTEAFF. The CDR3 bases are TGTGCCAGCAGCCAGGGGAGTGGCAGGTTGAACACTGAAGCTTTCTTT.

The chain joins TRBV6-5 to TRBJ2-1; 11 bases line up with TRBD2. The germline V gene encodes CDR1 MNHEY and CDR2 SVGAGI. Trimming at V came to 8 bases and at J to 9 bases, leaving 9 bases not matched to a gene. This CDR3 comprises 14 residues. CDR3 loop: CASGRGLAGGEQFF. The CDR3 region has the DNA TGTGCCAGCGGTCGGGGCCTAGCGGGAGGTGAGCAGTTCTTC.

The chain recombines TRBV10-2 with TRBJ2-7, with 7 positions matching TRBD1. The CDR3 spans 13 residues. Trimming removed 8 bases from V and 2 bases from J; junction bases left unmatched: 6. Germline-derived CDR1 and CDR2 are WSHSY and SAAADI. CDR3: CASGTANTYEQYF. CDR3 bases: TGCGCCAGCGGGACAGCTAATACCTACGAGCAGTACTTC.

The chain joins TRBV5-4 to TRBJ2-4; perhaps TRBD1 as D (6 bases). This CDR3 is built from 15 residues. V gave up 2 bases and J gave up 1 base, with 10 bases separating them. CDR1 and CDR2 (germline): SGHNT, YYREEE (reference sequence). DNA of the CDR3: TGTGCCAGCAGCTTAAAGCAGGGGGCCAAAAACATTCAGTACTTC. Its translation is CASSLKQGAKNIQYF.

The chain joins TRBV6-2 or TRBV6-3 to TRBJ2-7; 9 positions agree with TRBD1. Looked up from germline, CDR1 is MNHEY and CDR2 is SVGEGT. V was clipped by 5 bases and J by 7 bases; unmatched bases: 6. This CDR3 contains 13 residues. The CDR3 DNA is TGTGCCAGCAGTGCCGGGACAGGGCTAGAGCAGTACTTC. Its translation is CASSAGTGLEQYF.

This chain joins TRBV19 and TRBJ2-3, with 8 positions matching TRBD2. Looked up from germline, CDR1 is LNHDA and CDR2 is SQIVND (reference sequence). After removal of 0 bases from V and 4 bases from J, the junction contained 6 bases not matched to a gene. The CDR3 totals 16 residues. CDR3 region: CASSIDPGGHSDTQYF. As DNA, the CDR3 is TGTGCCAGTAGTATAGATCCGGGAGGGCACTCAGATACGCAGTATTTT.

This chain connects TRBV9 to TRBJ2-2, with D possibly being TRBD2 (5 bases). Trimming removed 0 bases at V and 5 bases at J, with 20 bases between. The CDR3 spans 18 residues. Looked up from germline, CDR1 is SGDLS and CDR2 is YYNGEE. The CDR3 is CASSVGGRYTPRTGELFF. The CDR3 coding sequence is TGTGCCAGCAGCGTAGGAGGGCGGTACACGCCGAGGACCGGGGAGCTGTTTTTT.

This clone is a singleton in its sample. The CDR3 here is CASSIQGSRGYTF. In nucleotides, the CDR3 is TGTGCCAGTAGTATCCAGGGGAGTAGGGGCTACACCTTC. The genes are TRBV19 and TRBJ1-2; tentative D call: TRBD1 (6 bases). The CDR3 contains 13 residues. V gave up 3 bases and J gave up 8 bases, with 13 bases separating them. The germline V gene has CDR1 LNHDA and CDR2 SQIVND (reference sequence). The full variable domain, rest sourced from reference TRBV19 and TRBJ1-2, is DGGITQSPKYLFRKEGQNVTLSCEQNLNHDAMYWYRQDPGQGLRLIYYSQIVNDFQKGDIAEGYSVSREKKESFPLTVTSAQKNPTAFYLCASSIQGSRGYTFGSGTRLTVV.

This clone appeared once. V and J are TRBV9 and TRBJ1-6, with 8 bases fitting TRBD1. With 5 bases clipped from V and 6 bases from J, the junction kept 10 bases outside the gene matches. The CDR3 runs to 16 residues. Germline V gene lookup returns CDR1 SGDLS and CDR2 YYNGEE. The CDR3 here is CASSPTGGGFNSPLHF. The CDR3 coding sequence is TGTGCCAGCAGTCCTACAGGGGGGGGATTTAATTCACCCCTCCACTTT. Filled out from reference TRBV9 and TRBJ1-6, the complete variable domain reads DSGVTQTPKHLITATGQRVTLRCSPRSGDLSVYWYQQSLDQGLQFLIQYYNGEERAKGNILERFSAQQFPDLHSELNLSSLELGDSALYFCASSPTGGGFNSPLHFGNGTRLTVT.

A remark on this clone: This sample includes further DNA sequences coding for the same CDR3. The CDR3 DNA follows: TGTGCCAGCAGTCCGGGACAGAGCCATCAGCCCCAGCATTTT. Translated: CASSPGQSHQPQHF. The chain joins TRBV28 to TRBJ1-5; TRBD1 agrees at 7 bases. This CDR3 is built from 14 residues. The germline V gene has CDR1 MDHEN and CDR2 SYDVKM. V shed 5 bases and J 5 bases; nucleotides not matched to a gene: 6.

The rearrangement links TRBV28 to TRBJ1-1, with 7 bases aligning to TRBD1. V trimming: 5 bases; J trimming: 11 bases; junction bases outside the gene matches: 5. The CDR3 has 11 residues. Per germline, CDR1 MDHEN and CDR2 SYDVKM. The CDR3 DNA sequence: TGTGCCAGCAGTCTTGACAGGGCGGCTTTCTTT. As protein: CASSLDRAAFF.